Below are 18 T cell receptor beta chains sequenced from a single sample in a study of STAT5B mutations in CD4+ large granular lymphocyte leukemia. This table comes from immunoSEQ multiplex PCR, and its TCRdb copy is limited to in-frame clones, with some not included. There are around 47,000 clones in the sample; 80% to 85% occur only once, and about 0.33% lies in the top ten. The sample consisted of CD4+ T cells from blood buffy coats. The receptor source for this set is a human donor in good health.

V and J are TRBV5-5 and TRBJ1-2; 7 bases agree with TRBD1. The CDR3 length is 15 residues. Germline values: CDR1 SGHKS, CDR2 YYEKEE (reference sequence). Trimming removed 0 bases from V and 3 bases from J; junction bases left unmatched: 5. The CDR3 nucleotides read TGTGCCAGCAGCTTGGTCGCCGACAGGGACTATGGCTACACCTTC. Translation gives CASSLVADRDYGYTF.

The gene calls are TRBV28 and TRBJ2-7; possible D gene TRBD2, 6 bases. Trimming cost V 7 bases and J 6 bases, with 13 bases left between them. CDR1 is MDHEN, CDR2 SYDVKM, per germline. The CDR3 length is 12 residues. The CDR3 is CASNGSSREQYF. The CDR3, as DNA: TGTGCCAGCAACGGGAGTAGCCGCGAGCAGTACTTC.

The chain combines TRBV10-2 with TRBJ1-5; weak D call: TRBD1 (5 bases). Trimming cost V 6 bases and J 5 bases, with 17 bases left between them. The germline V gene encodes CDR1 WSHSY and CDR2 SAAADI. The CDR3 is 15 residues long. The CDR3 loop is CASSRGTVGDQPQHF. In DNA, the CDR3 is TGCGCCAGCAGCCGAGGGACGGTGGGCGATCAGCCCCAGCATTTT.

In its sample, this clone was seen a few times. V is TRBV29-1 and J is TRBJ1-1; D is uncertain. Trimming took 0 bases from V and 3 from J, leaving 8 bases between them. CDR3 length: 13 amino acids. The germline CDR1 and CDR2 sequences are SQVTM and ANQGSEA. CDR3 in amino acids: CSVEDSTYTEAFF. The CDR3 DNA sequence: TGCAGCGTTGAAGATTCCACCTACACTGAAGCTTTCTTT. The variable domain in full, with the rest retrieved from reference TRBV29-1 and TRBJ1-1, is SAVISQKPSRDICQRGTSLTIQCQVDSQVTMMFWYRQQPGQSLTLIATANQGSEATYESGFVIDKFPISRPNLTFSTLTVSNMSPEDSSIYLCSVEDSTYTEAFFGQGTRLTVV.

The rearrangement joins TRBV14 to TRBJ2-5, with TRBD2 matching over 10 bases. The V and J ends lost 4 bases and 3 bases, in that order; junction bases with no gene match: 2. The CDR3 runs 14 residues. Germline V gives CDR1 SGHDN, CDR2 FVKESK. DNA of the CDR3: TGTGCCAGCAGCCCTCTAGCGGGGGAAGAGACCCAGTACTTC. Residues: CASSPLAGEETQYF. The whole variable domain, filled in from reference TRBV14 and TRBJ2-5, reads EAGVTQFPSHSVIEKGQTVTLRCDPISGHDNLYWYRRVMGKEIKFLLHFVKESKQDESGMPNNRFLAERTGGTYSTLKVQPAELEDSGVYFCASSPLAGEETQYFGPGTRLLVL.

This clone was seen only once. The chain carries TRBV5-6 and TRBJ2-1; 11 bases are shared with TRBD1. Germline CDR1 is SGHDT and CDR2 is YYEEEE. V lost 4 bases and J lost 7; bases outside the gene matches: 10. The CDR3 runs to 16 residues. In DNA, the CDR3 is TGTGCCAGCAGCGGGACGGGACAGGGGGGAATGAATGAGCAGTTCTTC. Amino acids: CASSGTGQGGMNEQFF.

The chain links TRBV7-2 to TRBJ2-1; perhaps TRBD1 as D (5 bases). The ends were cut back, 7 bases at V and 10 bases at J, with 17 bases in the middle. The germline V gene has CDR1 SGHTA and CDR2 FQGNSA. The CDR3 has 13 residues. The CDR3 DNA is TGTGCCAGCACCTTTTCAGGGTTTAGGGAGCAGTTCTTC. It is translated as CASTFSGFREQFF.

V is TRBV21-1 and J is TRBJ2-1; no check of the table's D call, TRBD2, against the DNA was made. TRBV21-1 counts as a pseudogene. The CDR3 has 12 residues. The CDR3 DNA is TGTGCCAGCAGCGAAGGGGTAGCTGAGCAGTTCTTC. Amino acid sequence: CASSEGVAEQFF.

This clone came up once. The chain uses TRBV5-1 and TRBJ2-3; 7 positions match TRBD1. Germline CDR1 is SGHRS and CDR2 is YFSETQ. The CDR3 extends over 14 amino acids. V was clipped by 5 bases and J by 2 bases; unmatched bases: 5. The CDR3 DNA sequence: TGCGCCAGCAGTTCGGGACAGAACACAGATACGCAGTATTTT. Encoded protein: CASSSGQNTDTQYF.

This rearrangement joins TRBV11-2 to TRBJ2-3; 14 bases agree with TRBD2. With 7 bases clipped from V and 2 bases from J, the junction kept 11 bases outside the gene matches. Per germline, CDR1 SGHAT and CDR2 FQNNGV. The CDR3 loop spans 18 amino acids. The CDR3 reads CASTERGTSGGNTDTQYF. In nucleotides, the CDR3 is TGTGCCAGCACCGAGAGAGGGACTAGCGGGGGTAACACAGATACGCAGTATTTT.

This chain links TRBV4-1 with TRBJ2-7, with D uncertain. Germline lookup yields CDR1 MGHRA and CDR2 YSYEKL. The length of the CDR3 is 11 residues. V lost 8 bases and J lost 7, with 12 bases in between. In nucleotides, the CDR3 is TGCGCCAGCGGGATTGGAAGGGAGCAGTACTTC. Translated, it gives CASGIGREQYF.

The J gene is TRBJ1-4, the V gene TRBV25-1; no definite D call. Germline V lookup: CDR1 MGHDK, CDR2 SYGVNS. V lost 6 bases and J 3 bases, leaving 14 bases between the germline ends. This CDR3 is 15 amino acids long. In nucleotides, the CDR3 is TGTGCCAGCAGGGATGACATGGGGTCTAATGAAAAACTGTTTTTT. Residues: CASRDDMGSNEKLFF.

The V gene is TRBV4-1, the J gene TRBJ2-6; 8 bases fit TRBD2. From germline, CDR1 is MGHRA and CDR2 YSYEKL. This CDR3 is built from 18 residues. After removal of 2 bases from V and 0 bases from J, the junction contained 6 bases not matched to a gene. DNA for the CDR3: TGCGCCAGCAGCCAACCGGGGGGGCTCTCCTCTGGGGCCAACGTCCTGACTTTC. Protein sequence: CASSQPGGLSSGANVLTF.

CDR3 in amino acids: CASRDRVNTEAFF. CDR3 nucleotides: TGTGCCAGCAGGGACAGAGTGAACACTGAAGCTTTCTTT. V usage is TRBV11-2 and J usage is TRBJ1-1, with D tentatively TRBD1 (6 bases). The germline gives CDR1 SGHAT, CDR2 FQNNGV. CDR3 size: 13 residues. V was pared by 6 bases and J by 0 bases, with 8 bases between.

This chain links TRBV9 with TRBJ2-7; 9 nucleotides agree with TRBD2. V lost 0 bases, J lost 1 base, and 5 bases stayed unmatched. The CDR3 length is 16 residues. From germline, CDR1 is SGDLS and CDR2 YYNGEE. CDR3 coding DNA: TGTGCCAGCAGCGTAGATGGCAGCGGGGGGTCCTACGAGCAGTACTTC. Protein: CASSVDGSGGSYEQYF.

The rearrangement uses TRBV29-1 and TRBJ2-1; D is uncertain. The CDR3 length is 10 residues. From germline, CDR1 is SQVTM and CDR2 ANQGSEA. V shed 4 bases and J shed 15 bases, with 13 bases lying between them. CDR3 nucleotide sequence: TGCAGCGTTGGGACGGATTTGATGTTCTTC. It codes for CSVGTDLMFF.

The J gene is TRBJ2-1, the V gene TRBV28; perhaps D is TRBD1 or TRBD2 (5 bases each). This CDR3 region has 13 residues. V was shortened by 6 bases and J by 5 bases, with 11 bases between the two germline ends. CDR1 is MDHEN, CDR2 SYDVKM, per germline. CDR3 sequence: CASRGDPHNEQFF. The CDR3, as DNA: TGTGCCAGCAGGGGGGACCCCCACAATGAGCAGTTCTTC.

This clone is a singleton in its sample. This chain's CDR3 is CASSEEGHGYTF. The DNA for the CDR3 is TGTGCCAGCAGTGAAGAGGGGCATGGCTACACCTTC. The gene calls are TRBV6-1 and TRBJ1-2, with D maybe TRBD1 (5 bases). Germline V lookup: CDR1 MNHNS, CDR2 SASEGT. The V gene lost 1 base and the J gene lost 6 bases, with 6 bases spanning the gap. This CDR3 contains 12 residues.